The T cell receptor beta chain described here comes from a study of CD8+CD57+ T cells in acquired aplastic anemia. At the level of the study: Each DNA sample taken from sorted CD4+ and CD8+ cells came to 2.5 to 4 ug on average.

Whole-study findings and limits: Statistical testing detected no significant gap in CD8+ Simpson's diversity between patients and controls.

Genomic DNA acted as the template from which TCR beta VDJ combination and CDR3 sequence profiling were carried out. TCRdb used MiXCR to reprocess the reads, holding one entry per CDR3 protein. The table includes some 190,000 distinct CDR3 sequences, approximately 50% detected once. A remark on this clonotype: Its matching antigen is unknown. Here the CDR3 omits its conserved ending phenylalanine or tryptophan, so a read error is the likely source.

CDR1 and CDR2 from the germline V gene are SGHAT and FQNNGV. This CDR3 region has 15 residues. V shed 5 bases, J shed 13 bases, and the junction held 10 bases outside the gene matches. The rearrangement links TRBV11-2 to TRBJ1-6; 11 bases fit TRBD1. The receptor's source is a human donor in good health, serving as a control. The sample was sorted CD4+, CD8+, or CD8+CD57+ T cells (not recorded which) from PBMCs. The CDR3 nucleotides read TGTGCCAGCAGCCAAGGACAGGGGGCGGTTTCGCCCCTCCACCTT. As protein: CASSQGQGAVSPLHL.